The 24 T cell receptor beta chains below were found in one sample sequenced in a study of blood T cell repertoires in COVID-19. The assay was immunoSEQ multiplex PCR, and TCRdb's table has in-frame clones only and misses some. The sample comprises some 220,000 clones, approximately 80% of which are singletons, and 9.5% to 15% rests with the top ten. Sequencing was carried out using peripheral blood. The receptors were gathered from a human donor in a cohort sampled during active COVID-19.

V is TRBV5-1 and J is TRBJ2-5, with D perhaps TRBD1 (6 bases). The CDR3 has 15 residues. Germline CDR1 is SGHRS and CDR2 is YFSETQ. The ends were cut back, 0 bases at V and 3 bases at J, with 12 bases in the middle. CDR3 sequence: CASSLDNRVEETQYF. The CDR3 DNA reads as TGCGCCAGCAGCTTGGACAACAGGGTGGAAGAGACCCAGTACTTC.

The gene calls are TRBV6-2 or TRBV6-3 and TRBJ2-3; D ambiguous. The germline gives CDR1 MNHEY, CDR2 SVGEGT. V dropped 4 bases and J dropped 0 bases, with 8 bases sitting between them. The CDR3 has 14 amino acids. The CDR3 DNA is TGTGCCAGCAGTTTTCACTCGAGCACAGATACGCAGTATTTT. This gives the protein CASSFHSSTDTQYF.

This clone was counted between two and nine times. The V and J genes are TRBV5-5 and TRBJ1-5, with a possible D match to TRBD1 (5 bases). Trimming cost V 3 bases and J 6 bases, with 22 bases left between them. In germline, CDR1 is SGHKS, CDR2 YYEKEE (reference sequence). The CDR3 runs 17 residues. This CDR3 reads CASSSAQGVLSGQPQHF. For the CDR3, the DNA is TGTGCCAGCAGCTCCGCCCAGGGTGTCCTATCAGGTCAGCCCCAGCATTTT.

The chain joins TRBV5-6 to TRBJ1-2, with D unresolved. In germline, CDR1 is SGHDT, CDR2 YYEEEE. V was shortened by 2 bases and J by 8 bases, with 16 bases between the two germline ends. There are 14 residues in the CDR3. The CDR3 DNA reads TGTGCCAGCAGCTTATACCAGGTTGTAAGGGGCTACACCTTC. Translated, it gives CASSLYQVVRGYTF.

CDR3 in DNA: TGTGCCAGCAGTGGTTCTCTTCTGTTTGGCGGGAGTAGGTCCGGGGAGCTGTTTTTT. It is translated as CASSGSLLFGGSRSGELFF. The chain couples TRBV2 to TRBJ2-2; 7 nucleotides agree with TRBD2. V dropped 4 bases and J dropped 6; count of bases not matched to a gene: 20. This CDR3 spans 19 amino acids. Germline values: CDR1 SNHLY, CDR2 FYNNEI.

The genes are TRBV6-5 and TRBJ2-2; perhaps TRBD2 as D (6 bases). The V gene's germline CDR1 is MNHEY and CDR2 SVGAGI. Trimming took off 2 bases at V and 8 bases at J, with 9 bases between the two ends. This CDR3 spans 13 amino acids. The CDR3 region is CASSYGRTGELFF. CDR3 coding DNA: TGTGCCAGCAGTTACGGGAGGACGGGGGAGCTGTTTTTT.

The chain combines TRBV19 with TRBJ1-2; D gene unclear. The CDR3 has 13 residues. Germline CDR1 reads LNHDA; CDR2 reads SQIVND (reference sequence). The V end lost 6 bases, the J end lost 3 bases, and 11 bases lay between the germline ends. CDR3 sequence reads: CASRAGIDYGYTF. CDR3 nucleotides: TGTGCCAGTAGGGCCGGGATTGACTATGGCTACACCTTC.

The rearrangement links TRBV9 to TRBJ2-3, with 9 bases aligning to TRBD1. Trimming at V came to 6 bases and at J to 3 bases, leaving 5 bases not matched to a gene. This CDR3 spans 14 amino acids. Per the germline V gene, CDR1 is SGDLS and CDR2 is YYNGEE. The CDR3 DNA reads TGTGCCAGCAAACCCGGACAGGGGACAGATACGCAGTATTTT. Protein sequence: CASKPGQGTDTQYF.

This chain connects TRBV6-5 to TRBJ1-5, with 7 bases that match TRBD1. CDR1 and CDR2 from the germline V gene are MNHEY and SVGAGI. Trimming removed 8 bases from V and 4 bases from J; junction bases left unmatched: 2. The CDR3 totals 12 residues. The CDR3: CASGTANQPQHF. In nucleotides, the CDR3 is TGTGCCAGCGGGACAGCTAATCAGCCCCAGCATTTT.

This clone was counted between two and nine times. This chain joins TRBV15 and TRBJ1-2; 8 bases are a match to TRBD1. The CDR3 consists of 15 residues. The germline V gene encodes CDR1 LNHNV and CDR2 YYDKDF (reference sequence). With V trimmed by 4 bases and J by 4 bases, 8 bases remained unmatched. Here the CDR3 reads CATSTRTGRPYGYTF. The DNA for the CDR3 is TGTGCCACCAGCACCAGGACAGGGCGTCCCTATGGCTACACCTTC.

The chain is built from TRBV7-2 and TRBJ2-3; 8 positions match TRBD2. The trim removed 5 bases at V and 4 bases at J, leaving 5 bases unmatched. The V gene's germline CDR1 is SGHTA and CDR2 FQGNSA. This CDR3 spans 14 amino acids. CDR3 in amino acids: CASSPGLAPDTQYF. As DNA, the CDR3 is TGTGCCAGCAGCCCCGGACTAGCCCCAGATACGCAGTATTTT.

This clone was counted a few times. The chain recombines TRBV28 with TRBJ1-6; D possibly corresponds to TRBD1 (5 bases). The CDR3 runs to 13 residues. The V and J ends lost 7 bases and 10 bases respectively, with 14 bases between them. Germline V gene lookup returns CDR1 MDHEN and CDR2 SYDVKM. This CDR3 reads CASTRVTVSPLHF. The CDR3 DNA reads TGTGCCAGCACCAGGGTAACGGTCTCACCCCTCCACTTT.

CDR3 protein: CASSFLKDRMNTEAFF. CDR3 coding DNA: TGTGCCAGCAGCTTCCTAAAGGACAGGATGAACACTGAAGCTTTCTTT. The chain has TRBV7-8 and TRBJ1-1; 7 bases line up with TRBD1. The CDR3 covers 16 residues. The V gene's germline CDR1 is SGHVS and CDR2 FQNEAQ. Unmatched junction bases numbered 7, after V lost 3 bases and J lost 0 bases.

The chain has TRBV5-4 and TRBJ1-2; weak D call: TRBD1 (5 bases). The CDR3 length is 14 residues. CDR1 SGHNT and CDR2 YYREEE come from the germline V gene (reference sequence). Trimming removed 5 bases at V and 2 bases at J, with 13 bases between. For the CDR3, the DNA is TGTGCCAGCAGAAAAGGCGGGGCGAACTATGGCTACACCTTC. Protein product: CASRKGGANYGYTF.

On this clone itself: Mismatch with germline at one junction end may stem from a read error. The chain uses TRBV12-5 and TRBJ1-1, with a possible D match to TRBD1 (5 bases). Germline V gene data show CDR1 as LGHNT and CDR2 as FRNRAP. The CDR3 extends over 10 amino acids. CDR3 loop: CASALAGHDF. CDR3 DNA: TGTGCTAGTGCCCTCGCGGGGCATGATTTT.

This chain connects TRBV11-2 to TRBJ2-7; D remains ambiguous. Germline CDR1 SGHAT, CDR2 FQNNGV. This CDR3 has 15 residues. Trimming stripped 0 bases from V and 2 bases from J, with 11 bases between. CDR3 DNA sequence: TGTGCCAGCAGCTTAGATCGGCCAGGTACCTACGAGCAGTACTTC. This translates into CASSLDRPGTYEQYF. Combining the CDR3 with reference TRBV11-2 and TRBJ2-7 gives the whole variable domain EAGVAQSPRYKIIEKRQSVAFWCNPISGHATLYWYQQILGQGPKLLIQFQNNGVVDDSQLPKDRFSAERLKGVDSTLKIQPAKLEDSAVYLCASSLDRPGTYEQYFGPGTRLTVT.

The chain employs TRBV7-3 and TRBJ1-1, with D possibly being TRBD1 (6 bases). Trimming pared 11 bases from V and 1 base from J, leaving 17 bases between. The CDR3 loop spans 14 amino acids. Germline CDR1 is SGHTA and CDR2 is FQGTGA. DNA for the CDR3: TGTGCCTCAAGAGGGGGAGGGAGGAACACTGAAGCTTTCTTT. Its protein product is CASRGGGRNTEAFF. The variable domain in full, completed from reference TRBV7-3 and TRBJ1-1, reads GAGVSQTPSNKVTEKGKYVELRCDPISGHTALYWYRQSLGQGPEFLIYFQGTGAADDSGLPNDRFFAVRPEGSVSTLKIQRTERGDSAVYLCASRGGGRNTEAFFGQGTRLTVV.

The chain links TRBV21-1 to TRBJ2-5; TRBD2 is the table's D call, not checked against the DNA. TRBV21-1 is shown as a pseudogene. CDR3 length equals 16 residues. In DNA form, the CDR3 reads TGTGCCAGCAGCAAAGGGGAGGGAAGTTCACAAGAGACCCAGTACTTC. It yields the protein CASSKGEGSSQETQYF.

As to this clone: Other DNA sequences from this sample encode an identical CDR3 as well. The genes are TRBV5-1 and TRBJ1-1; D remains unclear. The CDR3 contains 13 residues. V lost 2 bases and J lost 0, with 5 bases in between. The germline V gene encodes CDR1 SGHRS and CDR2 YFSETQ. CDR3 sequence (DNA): TGCGCCAGCAGCTTAACAGTGAACACTGAAGCTTTCTTT. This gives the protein CASSLTVNTEAFF.

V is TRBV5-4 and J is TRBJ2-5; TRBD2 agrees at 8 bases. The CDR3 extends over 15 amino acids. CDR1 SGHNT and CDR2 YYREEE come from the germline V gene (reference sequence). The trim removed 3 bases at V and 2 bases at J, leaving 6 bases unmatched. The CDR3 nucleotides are TGTGCCAGCAGCTGGGAGCGGGGGAGTCAAGAGACCCAGTACTTC. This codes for CASSWERGSQETQYF.

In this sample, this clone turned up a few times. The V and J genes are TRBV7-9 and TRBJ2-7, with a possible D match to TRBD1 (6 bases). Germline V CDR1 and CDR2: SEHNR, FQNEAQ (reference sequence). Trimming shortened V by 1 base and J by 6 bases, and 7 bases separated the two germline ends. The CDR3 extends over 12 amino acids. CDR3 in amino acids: CASSLEGGEQYF. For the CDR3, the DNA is TGTGCCAGCAGCTTAGAAGGGGGCGAGCAGTACTTC.

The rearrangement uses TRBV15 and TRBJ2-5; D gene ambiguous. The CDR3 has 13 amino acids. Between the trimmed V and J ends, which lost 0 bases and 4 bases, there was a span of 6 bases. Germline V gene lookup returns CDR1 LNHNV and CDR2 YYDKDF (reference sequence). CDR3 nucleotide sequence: TGTGCCACCAGCAGAGATTTCGGAGAGACCCAGTACTTC. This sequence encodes CATSRDFGETQYF.

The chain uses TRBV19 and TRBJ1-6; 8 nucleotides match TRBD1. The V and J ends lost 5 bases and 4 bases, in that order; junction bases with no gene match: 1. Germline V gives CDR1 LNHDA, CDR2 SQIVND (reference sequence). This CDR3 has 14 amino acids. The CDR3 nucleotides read TGTGCCAGTAGTCGGGACAGGTATAATTCACCCCTCCACTTT. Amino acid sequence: CASSRDRYNSPLHF.

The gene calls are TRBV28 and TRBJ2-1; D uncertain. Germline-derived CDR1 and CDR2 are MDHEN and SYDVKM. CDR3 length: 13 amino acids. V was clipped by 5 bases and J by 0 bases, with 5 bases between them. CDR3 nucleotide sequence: TGTGCCAGCAGTCCCTTCTCCTACAATGAGCAGTTCTTC. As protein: CASSPFSYNEQFF.